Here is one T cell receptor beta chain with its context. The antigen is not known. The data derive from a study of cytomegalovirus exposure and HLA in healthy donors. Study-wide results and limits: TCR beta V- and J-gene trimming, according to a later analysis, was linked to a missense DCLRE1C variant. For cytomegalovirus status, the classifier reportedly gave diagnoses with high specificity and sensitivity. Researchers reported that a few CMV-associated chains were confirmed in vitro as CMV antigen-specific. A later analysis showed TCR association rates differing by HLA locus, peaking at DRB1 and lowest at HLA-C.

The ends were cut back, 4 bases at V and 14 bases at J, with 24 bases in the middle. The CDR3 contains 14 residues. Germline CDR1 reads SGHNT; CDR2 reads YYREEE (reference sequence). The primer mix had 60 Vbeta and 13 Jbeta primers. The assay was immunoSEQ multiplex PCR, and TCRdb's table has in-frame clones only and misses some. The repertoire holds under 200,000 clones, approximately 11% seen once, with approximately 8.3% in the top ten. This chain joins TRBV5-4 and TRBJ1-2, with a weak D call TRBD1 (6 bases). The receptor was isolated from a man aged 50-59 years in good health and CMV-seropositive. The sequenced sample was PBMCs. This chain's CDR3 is CASSALAPQGIWTF. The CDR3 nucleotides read TGTGCCAGCAGCGCGTTGGCCCCGCAGGGGATTTGGACCTTC. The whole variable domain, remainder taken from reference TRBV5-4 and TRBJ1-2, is ETGVTQSPTHLIKTRGQQVTLRCSSQSGHNTVSWYQQALGQGPQFIFQYYREEENGRGNFPPRFSGLQFPNYSSELNVNALELDDSALYLCASSALAPQGIWTFGSGTRLTVV.